Following are 16 T cell receptor beta chains from one sample sequenced in a study of blood T cell repertoires in COVID-19. Generated by immunoSEQ multiplex PCR, the TCRdb table keeps only in-frame clones and is missing some. The repertoire includes fewer than 100,000 clones, around 90% of them detected once, and 3.5% to 5.5% sits in the top ten. The sequenced sample consisted of peripheral blood. These receptors originate from a man between 65 and 79 years old with acute or convalescent COVID-19.

In its sample, this clone was seen once. This chain uses TRBV2 with TRBJ1-2; D call uncertain. This CDR3 comprises 15 residues. Trimming took 6 bases from V and 0 from J, leaving 14 bases between them. Germline V CDR1 and CDR2: SNHLY, FYNNEI. Here the CDR3 reads CASRSLWQANYGYTF. The CDR3 DNA is TGTGCCAGCAGGTCTTTGTGGCAAGCTAACTATGGCTACACCTTC.

The chain recombines TRBV29-1 with TRBJ2-2; 8 positions match TRBD1. The CDR3 has 14 amino acids. The V gene end was trimmed by 7 bases and the J gene end by 1 base; junction bases not matched to a gene: 5. Germline values: CDR1 SQVTM, CDR2 ANQGSEA. CDR3 in DNA: TGCAGCGCCTGGACAGGGCAGAACACCGGGGAGCTGTTTTTT. Its protein is CSAWTGQNTGELFF.

The chain links TRBV3-1 (or the pseudogene TRBV3-2) to TRBJ2-3, with D uncertain. With 1 base removed from V and 2 bases from J, the gap between germline ends came to 10 bases. Germline CDR1 LGHDT, CDR2 YNNKEL (reference sequence). The CDR3 extends over 15 amino acids. The CDR3 nucleotides read TGTGCCAGCAGCCAAGGAGGTTTCGTCACAGATACGCAGTATTTT. Its translation is CASSQGGFVTDTQYF.

In DNA form, the CDR3 reads TGTGCCTGTATCCGGGACAGGACTTCACCCCTCCACTTT. Its protein product is CACIRDRTSPLHF. The J gene is TRBJ1-6, the V gene TRBV2, with TRBD1 matching over 8 bases. Trimming at V came to 11 bases and at J to 9 bases, leaving 9 bases not matched to a gene. Per the germline V gene, CDR1 is SNHLY and CDR2 is FYNNEI. CDR3 size: 13 residues.

The chain couples TRBV2 to TRBJ1-3, with 10 bases fitting TRBD1. This CDR3 has 17 residues. Looked up from germline, CDR1 is SNHLY and CDR2 is FYNNEI. Germline trimming cut 6 bases from V and 5 bases from J; bases unmatched to any gene: 13. The DNA of the CDR3 is TGTGCCAGCAGAAGCCTCCGGGACAGGGGAACAAGAAACACCATATATTTT. This codes for CASRSLRDRGTRNTIYF.

The chain recombines TRBV10-1 with TRBJ2-2; TRBD2 agrees at 13 bases. CDR1 and CDR2 (germline): WNHNN, SYGVQD (reference sequence). CDR3 length: 19 residues. Trimming removed 2 bases from V and 5 bases from J; junction bases left unmatched: 11. The CDR3 DNA sequence: TGCGCCAGCAGTGAGCCCCGGACTAGCGGGGGTCACAATACCGGGGAGCTGTTTTTT. It specifies CASSEPRTSGGHNTGELFF.

V usage is TRBV7-6 and J usage is TRBJ1-1; D is unclear. Between the trimmed V and J ends, which lost 6 bases and 2 bases, there was a span of 7 bases. The CDR3 runs to 12 residues. CDR1 SGHVS and CDR2 FNYEAQ come from the germline V gene. The CDR3 bases are TGTGCCAGCAGGTCCCCAAACACTGAAGCTTTCTTT. Translation: CASRSPNTEAFF.

This clone was seen a few times. The V gene is TRBV28, the J gene TRBJ1-2; D gene uncertain. The CDR3 extends over 16 amino acids. V was shortened by 6 bases and J by 8 bases, with 25 bases between the two germline ends. The V gene's germline CDR1 is MDHEN and CDR2 SYDVKM. DNA for the CDR3: TGTGCCAGCAGCCCATCGGTCCCTGGATCCTCGGGGGGCTACACCTTC. This translates into CASSPSVPGSSGGYTF.

This clone occurred a few times. The chain has TRBV9 and TRBJ2-1; a weak D match, TRBD2 (6 bases). This CDR3 is 17 amino acids long. CDR1 is SGDLS and CDR2 is YYNGEE in the germline V gene. Trimming cost V 4 bases and J 0 bases, with 17 bases left between them. CDR3 residues: CASSPGVLARSYNEQFF. The CDR3 nucleotides read TGTGCCAGCAGCCCGGGGGTACTAGCACGCTCCTACAATGAGCAGTTCTTC.

V gene TRBV6-5 combines with J gene TRBJ1-1; weak D call: TRBD1 (6 bases). The CDR3 length is 15 residues. V lost 6 bases and J 1 base, leaving 15 bases between the germline ends. From germline, CDR1 is MNHEY and CDR2 SVGAGI. The CDR3 loop is CASRDLGQPNTEAFF. The CDR3 bases are TGTGCCAGCAGGGATCTCGGACAGCCGAACACTGAAGCTTTCTTT.

The rearrangement uses TRBV19 and TRBJ2-2, with a weak D call TRBD1 (7 bases). V shed 10 bases and J shed 3 bases, with 18 bases lying between them. The CDR3 loop spans 15 amino acids. CDR1 is LNHDA, CDR2 SQIVND, per germline (reference sequence). The CDR3 DNA sequence: TGTGCCACCTCCCCAGGGGGGATGTACACCGGGGAGCTGTTTTTT. Translating gives CATSPGGMYTGELFF.

This clone was picked up one time. The chain uses TRBV7-9 and TRBJ2-1; TRBD2 matches at 7 bases. The CDR3 has 19 amino acids. Germline V gene sequence: CDR1 SEHNR, CDR2 FQNEAQ (reference sequence). V was clipped by 0 bases and J by 1 base; unmatched bases: 12. CDR3 in amino acids: CASSLAAGVSALSYNEQFF. CDR3 in DNA: TGTGCCAGCAGCTTAGCGGCGGGGGTCTCGGCTTTGTCCTACAATGAGCAGTTCTTC.

The chain uses TRBV5-6 and TRBJ2-2; TRBD1 matches 7 bases. This CDR3 is 17 amino acids long. Per germline, CDR1 SGHDT and CDR2 YYEEEE. J was trimmed by 4 bases and V by 3 bases; bases with no gene match: 12. In nucleotides, the CDR3 is TGTGCCAGCAGCTGGGACCGACAGGGTGCAAGCACCGGGGAGCTGTTTTTT. Residues: CASSWDRQGASTGELFF.

This chain links TRBV15 with TRBJ1-1; 11 bases match TRBD1. J lost 3 bases, V lost 3 bases, and 0 bases had no gene match. The germline gives CDR1 LNHNV, CDR2 YYDKDF (reference sequence). The CDR3 is 14 amino acids. CDR3: CATSRGQGDTEAFF. The CDR3 DNA reads as TGTGCCACCAGCAGGGGACAGGGGGACACTGAAGCTTTCTTT.

The V and J genes are TRBV5-1 and TRBJ2-7; D might be TRBD1 (7 bases). Germline CDR1 and CDR2: SGHRS and YFSETQ. CDR3 length: 16 residues. Trimming pared 4 bases from V and 4 bases from J, leaving 21 bases between. The CDR3 spells CASSPRTGRGVYEQYF. CDR3 DNA: TGCGCCAGCAGCCCGAGAACCGGCAGGGGGGTATACGAGCAGTACTTC.

This chain uses TRBV5-1 with TRBJ2-1, with 8 bases aligning to TRBD2. This CDR3 contains 15 residues. V lost 2 bases and J lost 2; bases outside the gene matches: 3. CDR1 is SGHRS and CDR2 is YFSETQ in the germline V gene. The CDR3 region has the DNA TGCGCCAGCAGCTTTAGTAGCGGGGCCTACAATGAGCAGTTCTTC. Its protein product is CASSFSSGAYNEQFF.